The present T cell receptor beta chain was sequenced within a study of beta chain features in type 1 diabetes. Reverse transcription of all isolated RNA meant that expressed TCRB transcripts were sequenced. Here immunoSEQ multiplex PCR was the method, and the copy in TCRdb shows in-frame clones only, minus some. The repertoire holds about 180,000 clones, with about 8% as singletons. General observations from the study: Shorter templates might be favored by PCR, and equally so in patients and in controls. Across all four CD4+ subsets, people with type 1 diabetes showed modestly shorter TCRB CDR3s.

The germline V gene encodes CDR1 SGHTA and CDR2 FQGNSA. V shed 5 bases and J shed 6 bases, with 13 bases lying between them. The CDR3 is 13 residues long. This clone has a handful of counts. Its target is not known. Every donor provided one heparinised blood draw, which averaged approximately 100 mL. Sorting of CD4+ naive, central memory, regulatory and stem cell-like memory cells was performed via CD45RO/CCR7/CD25/CD127/CD95/CD27. In all sorted populations, purity surpassed 98%. The TCR was taken from a woman aged 40-49 years with type 1 diabetes. The rearrangement joins TRBV7-2 to TRBJ1-1; D not certain. Sequencing used central memory CD4+ T cells from blood. The CDR3 DNA sequence: TGTGCCAGCAGCACAATCGAGAGGGCTGAAGCTTTCTTT. Translated: CASSTIERAEAFF.